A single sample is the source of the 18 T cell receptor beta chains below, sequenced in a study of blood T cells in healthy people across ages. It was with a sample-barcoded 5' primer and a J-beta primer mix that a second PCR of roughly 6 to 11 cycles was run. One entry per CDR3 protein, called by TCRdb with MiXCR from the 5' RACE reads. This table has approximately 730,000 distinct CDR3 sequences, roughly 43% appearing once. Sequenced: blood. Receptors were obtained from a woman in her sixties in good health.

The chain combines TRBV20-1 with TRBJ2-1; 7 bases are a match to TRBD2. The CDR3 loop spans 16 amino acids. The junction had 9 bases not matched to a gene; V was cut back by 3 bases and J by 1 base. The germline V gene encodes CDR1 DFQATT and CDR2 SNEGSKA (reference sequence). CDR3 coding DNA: TGCAGTGCTAGGGCCTGGCCTAGCGGATCCTACAATGAGCAGTTCTTC. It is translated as CSARAWPSGSYNEQFF.

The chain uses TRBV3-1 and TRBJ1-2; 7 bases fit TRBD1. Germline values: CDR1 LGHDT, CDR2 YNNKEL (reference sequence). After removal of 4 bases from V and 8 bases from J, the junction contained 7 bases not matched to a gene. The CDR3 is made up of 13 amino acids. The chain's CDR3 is CASSRDRAGGYTF. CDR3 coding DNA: TGTGCCAGCAGCCGAGACAGGGCTGGCGGCTACACCTTC.

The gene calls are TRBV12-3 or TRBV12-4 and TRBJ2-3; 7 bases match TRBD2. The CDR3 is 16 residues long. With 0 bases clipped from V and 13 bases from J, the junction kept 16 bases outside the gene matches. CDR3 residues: CASSLAMASGEDAEYF. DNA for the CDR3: TGTGCCAGCAGTTTAGCGATGGCTAGCGGAGAAGATGCGGAGTATTTT.

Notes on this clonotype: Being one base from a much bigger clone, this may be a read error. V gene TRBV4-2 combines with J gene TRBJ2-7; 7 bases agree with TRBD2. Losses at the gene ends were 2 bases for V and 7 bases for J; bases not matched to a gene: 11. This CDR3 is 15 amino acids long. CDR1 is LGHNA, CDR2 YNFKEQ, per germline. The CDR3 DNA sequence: TGTGCCAGCAGCCAACAACCGGGACTATACAATGAGCAGTACTTC. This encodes CASSQQPGLYNEQYF.

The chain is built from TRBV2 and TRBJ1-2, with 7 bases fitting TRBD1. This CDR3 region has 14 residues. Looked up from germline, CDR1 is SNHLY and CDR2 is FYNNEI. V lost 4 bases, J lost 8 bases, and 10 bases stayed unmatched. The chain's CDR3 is CASSGGTAGVGYTF. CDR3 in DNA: TGTGCCAGCAGTGGGGGGACAGCCGGGGTAGGCTACACCTTC.

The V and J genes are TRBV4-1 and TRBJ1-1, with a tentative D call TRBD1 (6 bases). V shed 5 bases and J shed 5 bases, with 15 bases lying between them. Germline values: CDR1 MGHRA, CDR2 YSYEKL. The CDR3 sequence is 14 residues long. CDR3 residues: CASSDGQIPTEAFF. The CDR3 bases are TGCGCCAGCAGCGATGGACAGATACCTACTGAAGCTTTCTTT.

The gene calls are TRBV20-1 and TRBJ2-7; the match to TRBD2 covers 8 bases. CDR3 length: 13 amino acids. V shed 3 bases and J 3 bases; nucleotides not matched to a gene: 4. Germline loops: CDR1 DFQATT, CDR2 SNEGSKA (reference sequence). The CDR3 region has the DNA TGCAGTGCTAGCTCTAGCGGGCGCTACGAGCAGTACTTC. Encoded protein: CSASSSGRYEQYF.

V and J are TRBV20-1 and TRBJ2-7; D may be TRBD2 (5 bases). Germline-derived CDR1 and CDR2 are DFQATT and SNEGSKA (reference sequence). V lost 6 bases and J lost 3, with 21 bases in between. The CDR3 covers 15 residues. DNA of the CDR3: TGCAGTGCCACGATACTCGCCGGGGAATTCTACGAGCAGTACTTC. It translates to CSATILAGEFYEQYF.

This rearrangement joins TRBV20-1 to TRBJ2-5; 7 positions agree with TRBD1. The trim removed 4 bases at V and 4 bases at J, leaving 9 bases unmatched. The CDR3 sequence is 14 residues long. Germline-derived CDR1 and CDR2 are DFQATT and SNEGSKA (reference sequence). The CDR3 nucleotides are TGCAGTGCTATCCGACAGGGTGGTCCAGAGACCCAGTACTTC. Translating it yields CSAIRQGGPETQYF.

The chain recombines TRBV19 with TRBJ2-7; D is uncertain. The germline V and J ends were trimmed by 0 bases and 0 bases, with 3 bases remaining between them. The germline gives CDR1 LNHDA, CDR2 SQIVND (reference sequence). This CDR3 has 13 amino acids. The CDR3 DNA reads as TGTGCCAGTAGTATAGAGAGCTCCTACGAGCAGTACTTC. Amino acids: CASSIESSYEQYF.

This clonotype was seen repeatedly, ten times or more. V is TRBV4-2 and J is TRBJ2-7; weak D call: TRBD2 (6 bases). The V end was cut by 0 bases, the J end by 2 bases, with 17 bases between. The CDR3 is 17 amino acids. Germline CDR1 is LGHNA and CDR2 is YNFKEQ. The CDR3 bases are TGTGCCAGCAGCCAAGATATGGCCGGGGGAGCCCCCTACGAGCAGTACTTC. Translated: CASSQDMAGGAPYEQYF.

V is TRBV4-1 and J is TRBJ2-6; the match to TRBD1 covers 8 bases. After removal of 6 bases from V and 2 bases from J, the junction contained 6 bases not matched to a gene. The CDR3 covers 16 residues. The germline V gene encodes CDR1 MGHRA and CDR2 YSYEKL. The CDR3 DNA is TGCGCCAGCAGACTCTGGACAGGGCCTGGGGCCAACGTCCTGACTTTC. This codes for CASRLWTGPGANVLTF.

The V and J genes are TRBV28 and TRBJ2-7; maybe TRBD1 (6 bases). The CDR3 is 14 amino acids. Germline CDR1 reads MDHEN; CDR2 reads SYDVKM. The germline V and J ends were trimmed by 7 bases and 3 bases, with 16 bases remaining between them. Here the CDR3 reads CASIPGAGVYEQYF. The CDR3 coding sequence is TGTGCCAGCATCCCAGGGGCAGGGGTCTACGAGCAGTACTTC.

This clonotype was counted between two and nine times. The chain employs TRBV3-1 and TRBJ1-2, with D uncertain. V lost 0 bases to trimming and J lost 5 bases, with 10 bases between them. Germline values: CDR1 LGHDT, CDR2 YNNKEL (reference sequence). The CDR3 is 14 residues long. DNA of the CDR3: TGTGCCAGCAGCCAAGATGTCGGGGAATATGGCTACACCTTC. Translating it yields CASSQDVGEYGYTF.

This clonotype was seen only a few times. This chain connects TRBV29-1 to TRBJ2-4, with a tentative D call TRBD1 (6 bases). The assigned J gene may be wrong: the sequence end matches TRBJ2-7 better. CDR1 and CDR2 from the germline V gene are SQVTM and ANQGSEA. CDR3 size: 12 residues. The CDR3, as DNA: TGCAGCGTTTGGACAGATGCCTACGAGCAGTACTTC. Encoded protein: CSVWTDAYEQYF.

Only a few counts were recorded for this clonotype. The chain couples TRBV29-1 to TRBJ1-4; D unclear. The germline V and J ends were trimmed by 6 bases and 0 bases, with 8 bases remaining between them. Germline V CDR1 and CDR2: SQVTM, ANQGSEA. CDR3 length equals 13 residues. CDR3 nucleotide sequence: TGCAGCGTCCAATTTTCAACTAATGAAAAACTGTTTTTT. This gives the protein CSVQFSTNEKLFF. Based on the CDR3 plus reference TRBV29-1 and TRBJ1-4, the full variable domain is SAVISQKPSRDICQRGTSLTIQCQVDSQVTMMFWYRQQPGQSLTLIATANQGSEATYESGFVIDKFPISRPNLTFSTLTVSNMSPEDSSIYLCSVQFSTNEKLFFGSGTQLSVL.

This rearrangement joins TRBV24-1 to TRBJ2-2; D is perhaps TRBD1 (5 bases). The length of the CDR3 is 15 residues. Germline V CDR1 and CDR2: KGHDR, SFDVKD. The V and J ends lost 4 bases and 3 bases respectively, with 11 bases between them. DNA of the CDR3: TGTGCCACCAGTGACTCTCAGGGATACACCGGGGAGCTGTTTTTT. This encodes CATSDSQGYTGELFF.

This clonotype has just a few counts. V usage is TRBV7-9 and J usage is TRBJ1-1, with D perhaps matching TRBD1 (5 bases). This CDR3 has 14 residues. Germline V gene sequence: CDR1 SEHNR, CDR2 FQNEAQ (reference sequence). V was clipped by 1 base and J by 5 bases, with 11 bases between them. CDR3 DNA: TGTGCCAGCAGCTTAGGGTCAGCAGGGACTGAAGCTTTCTTT. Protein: CASSLGSAGTEAFF.